This T cell receptor beta chain appears in the sequencing data of a study of blood T cell repertoires in COVID-19. In the original analysis: How many nucleated cells were present was estimated from reference gene primer amplification. Using immunoSEQ multiplex PCR, the repertoire was profiled, and TCRdb retains in-frame clones only, with some absent. V, J and clone size are those of that table, while D and trimming were read from the DNA. Here the sample spans roughly 170,000 clones, 80% to 90% being singletons. V gave up 3 bases and J gave up 7 bases, with 19 bases separating them. The length of the CDR3 is 16 residues. Germline CDR1 is LNHNV and CDR2 is YYDKDF (reference sequence).

The sequencing sample was made of peripheral blood. The sequence was obtained from a woman between 50 and 59 years old with COVID-19, enrolled during active disease. This chain links TRBV15 with TRBJ1-5, with D possibly matching TRBD1 (6 bases). As DNA, the CDR3 is TGTGCCACCAGCAGGAAACGGGACATAGGGGAGCAGCCCCAGCATTTT. It codes for CATSRKRDIGEQPQHF.